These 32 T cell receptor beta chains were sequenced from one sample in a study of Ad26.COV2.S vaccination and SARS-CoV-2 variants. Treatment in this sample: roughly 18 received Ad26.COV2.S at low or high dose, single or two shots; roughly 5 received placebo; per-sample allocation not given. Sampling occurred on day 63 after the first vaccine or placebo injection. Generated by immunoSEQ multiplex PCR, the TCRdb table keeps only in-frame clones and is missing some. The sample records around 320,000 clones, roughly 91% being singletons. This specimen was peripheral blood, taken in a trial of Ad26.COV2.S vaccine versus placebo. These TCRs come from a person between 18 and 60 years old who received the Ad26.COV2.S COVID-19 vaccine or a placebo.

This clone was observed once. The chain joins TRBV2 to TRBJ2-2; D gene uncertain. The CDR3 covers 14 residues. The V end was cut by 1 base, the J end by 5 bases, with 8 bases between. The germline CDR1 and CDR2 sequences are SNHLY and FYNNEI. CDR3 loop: CASSEVPVTGELFF. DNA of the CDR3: TGTGCCAGCAGTGAAGTCCCCGTGACCGGGGAGCTGTTTTTT. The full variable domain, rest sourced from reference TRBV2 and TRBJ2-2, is EPEVTQTPSHQVTQMGQEVILRCVPISNHLYFYWYRQILGQKVEFLVSFYNNEISEKSEIFDDQFSVERPDGSNFTLKIRSTKLEDSAMYFCASSEVPVTGELFFGEGSRLTVL.

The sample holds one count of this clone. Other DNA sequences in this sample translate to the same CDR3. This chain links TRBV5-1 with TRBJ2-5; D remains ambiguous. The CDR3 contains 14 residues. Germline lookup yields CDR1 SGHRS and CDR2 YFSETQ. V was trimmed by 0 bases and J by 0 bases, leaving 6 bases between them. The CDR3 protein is CASSLGTDQETQYF. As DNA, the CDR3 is TGCGCCAGCAGCTTGGGCACGGACCAAGAGACCCAGTACTTC.

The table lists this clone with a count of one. CDR3 amino acids: CASSLYRGDSYEQYF. CDR3 in DNA: TGCGCCAGCAGCTTGTATCGGGGGGATTCCTACGAGCAGTACTTC. V and J are TRBV5-1 and TRBJ2-7; 7 bases are a match to TRBD2. The CDR3 runs 15 residues. CDR1 is SGHRS, CDR2 YFSETQ, per germline. Trimming at V came to 1 base and at J to 1 base, leaving 5 bases not matched to a gene.

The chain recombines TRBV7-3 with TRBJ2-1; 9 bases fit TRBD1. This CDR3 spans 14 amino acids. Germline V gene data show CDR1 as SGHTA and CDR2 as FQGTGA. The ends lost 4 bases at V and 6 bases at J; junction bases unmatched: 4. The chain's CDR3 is CASSWDRVSNEQFF. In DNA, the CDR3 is TGTGCCAGCAGCTGGGACAGGGTAAGCAATGAGCAGTTCTTC.

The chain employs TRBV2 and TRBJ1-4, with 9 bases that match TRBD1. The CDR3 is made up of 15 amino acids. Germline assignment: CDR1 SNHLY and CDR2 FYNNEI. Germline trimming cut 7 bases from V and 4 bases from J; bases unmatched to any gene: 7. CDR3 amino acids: CASMGVGQGNEKLFF. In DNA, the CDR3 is TGTGCCAGCATGGGGGTGGGACAGGGTAATGAAAAACTGTTTTTT.

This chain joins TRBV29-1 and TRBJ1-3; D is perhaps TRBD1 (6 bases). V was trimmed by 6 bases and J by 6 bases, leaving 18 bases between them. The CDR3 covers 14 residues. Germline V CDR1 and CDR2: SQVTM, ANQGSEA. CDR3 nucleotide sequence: TGCAGCGTGGTTGTGCAGGGGAGAGAAAACACCATATATTTT. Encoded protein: CSVVVQGRENTIYF.

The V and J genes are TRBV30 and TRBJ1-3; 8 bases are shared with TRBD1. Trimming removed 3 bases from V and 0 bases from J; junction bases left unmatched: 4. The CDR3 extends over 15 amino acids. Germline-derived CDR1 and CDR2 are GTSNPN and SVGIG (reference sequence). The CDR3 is CAWRWTGSSGNTIYF. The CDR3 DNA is TGTGCCTGGAGGTGGACAGGGAGCTCTGGAAACACCATATATTTT. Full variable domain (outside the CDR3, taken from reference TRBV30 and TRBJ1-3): SQTIHQWPATLVQPVGSPLSLECTVEGTSNPNLYWYRQAAGRGLQLLFYSVGIGQISSEVPQNLSASRPQDRQFILSSKKLLLSDSGFYLCAWRWTGSSGNTIYFGEGSWLTVV.

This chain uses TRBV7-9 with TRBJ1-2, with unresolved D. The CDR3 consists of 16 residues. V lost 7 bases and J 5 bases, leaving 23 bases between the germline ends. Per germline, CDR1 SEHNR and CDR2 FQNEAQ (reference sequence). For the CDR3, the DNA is TGTGCCAGCACCAACCCGGACGAGTCAAGGCGTTATGGCTACACCTTC. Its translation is CASTNPDESRRYGYTF.

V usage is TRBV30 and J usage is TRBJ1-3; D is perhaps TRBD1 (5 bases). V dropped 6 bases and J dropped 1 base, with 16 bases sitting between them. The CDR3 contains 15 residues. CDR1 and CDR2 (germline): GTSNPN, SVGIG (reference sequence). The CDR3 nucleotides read TGTGCCTGTCCCTTCGCAGGGTCTTCTGGAAACACCATATATTTT. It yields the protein CACPFAGSSGNTIYF.

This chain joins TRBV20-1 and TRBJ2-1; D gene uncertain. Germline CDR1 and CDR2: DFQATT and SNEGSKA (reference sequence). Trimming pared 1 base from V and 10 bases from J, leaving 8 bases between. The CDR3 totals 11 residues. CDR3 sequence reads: CSARGPLEQFF. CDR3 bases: TGCAGTGCTAGAGGGCCCTTGGAGCAGTTCTTC.

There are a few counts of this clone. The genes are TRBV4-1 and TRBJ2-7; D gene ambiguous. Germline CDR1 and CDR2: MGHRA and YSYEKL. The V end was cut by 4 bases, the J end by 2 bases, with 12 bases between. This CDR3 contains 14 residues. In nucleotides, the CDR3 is TGCGCCAGCAGCCCATTTCGGCAGGCCTACGAGCAGTACTTC. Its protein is CASSPFRQAYEQYF.

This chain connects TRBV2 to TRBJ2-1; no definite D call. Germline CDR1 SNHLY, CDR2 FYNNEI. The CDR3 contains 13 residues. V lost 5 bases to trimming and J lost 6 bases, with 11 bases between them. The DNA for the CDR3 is TGTGCCAGCAGTCCGGACGGGTTCAATGAGCAGTTCTTC. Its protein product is CASSPDGFNEQFF.

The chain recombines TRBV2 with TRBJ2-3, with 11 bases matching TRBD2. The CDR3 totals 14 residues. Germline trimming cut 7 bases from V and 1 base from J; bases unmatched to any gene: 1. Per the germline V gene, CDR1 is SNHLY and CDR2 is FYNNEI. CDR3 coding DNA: TGTGCCAGCATGGGACTAGCGGGCACAGATACGCAGTATTTT. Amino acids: CASMGLAGTDTQYF.

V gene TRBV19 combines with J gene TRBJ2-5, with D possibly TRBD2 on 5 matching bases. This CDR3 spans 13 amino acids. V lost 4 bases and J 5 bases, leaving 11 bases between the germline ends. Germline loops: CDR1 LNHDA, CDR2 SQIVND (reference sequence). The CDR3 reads CASSTRRGETQYF. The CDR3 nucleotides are TGTGCCAGTAGTACTCGTAGAGGGGAGACCCAGTACTTC. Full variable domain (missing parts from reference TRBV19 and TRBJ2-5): DGGITQSPKYLFRKEGQNVTLSCEQNLNHDAMYWYRQDPGQGLRLIYYSQIVNDFQKGDIAEGYSVSREKKESFPLTVTSAQKNPTAFYLCASSTRRGETQYFGPGTRLLVL.

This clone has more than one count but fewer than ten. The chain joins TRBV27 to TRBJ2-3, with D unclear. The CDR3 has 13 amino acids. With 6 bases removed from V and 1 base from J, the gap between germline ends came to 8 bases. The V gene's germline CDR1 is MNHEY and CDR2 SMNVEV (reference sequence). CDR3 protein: CASSLSRTDTQYF. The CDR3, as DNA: TGTGCCAGCAGCTTGAGTCGCACAGATACGCAGTATTTT.

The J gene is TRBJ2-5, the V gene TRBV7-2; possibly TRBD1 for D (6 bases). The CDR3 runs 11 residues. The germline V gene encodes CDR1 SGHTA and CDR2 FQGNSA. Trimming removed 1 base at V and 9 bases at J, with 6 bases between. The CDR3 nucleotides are TGTGCCAGCAGCTTAGGGGGGCCCCAGTACTTC. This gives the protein CASSLGGPQYF. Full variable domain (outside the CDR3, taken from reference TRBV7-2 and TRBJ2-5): GAGVSQSPSNKVTEKGKDVELRCDPISGHTALYWYRQSLGQGLEFLIYFQGNSAPDKSGLPSDRFSAERTGGSVSTLTIQRTQQEDSAVYLCASSLGGPQYFGPGTRLLVL.

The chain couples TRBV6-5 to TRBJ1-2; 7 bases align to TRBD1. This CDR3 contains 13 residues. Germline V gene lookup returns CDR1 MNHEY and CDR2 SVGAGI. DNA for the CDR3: TGTGCTATACAGGGGCGCGGAGGCTCTGGCTACACCTTC. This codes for CAIQGRGGSGYTF.

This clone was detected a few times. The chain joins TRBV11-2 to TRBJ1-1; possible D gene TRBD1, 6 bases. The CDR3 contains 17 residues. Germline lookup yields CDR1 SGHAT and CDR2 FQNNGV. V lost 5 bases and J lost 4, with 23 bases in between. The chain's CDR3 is CASSPTMWRGGSTEAFF. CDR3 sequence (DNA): TGTGCCAGCAGCCCTACCATGTGGAGGGGGGGGTCCACTGAAGCTTTCTTT.

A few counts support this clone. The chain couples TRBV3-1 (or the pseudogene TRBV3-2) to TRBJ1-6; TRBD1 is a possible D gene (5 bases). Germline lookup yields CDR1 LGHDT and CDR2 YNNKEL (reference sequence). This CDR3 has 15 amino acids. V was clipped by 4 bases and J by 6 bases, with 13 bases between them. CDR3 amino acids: CASSPAGGGNSPLHF. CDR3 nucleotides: TGTGCCAGCAGCCCGGCCGGTGGGGGTAATTCACCCCTCCACTTT.

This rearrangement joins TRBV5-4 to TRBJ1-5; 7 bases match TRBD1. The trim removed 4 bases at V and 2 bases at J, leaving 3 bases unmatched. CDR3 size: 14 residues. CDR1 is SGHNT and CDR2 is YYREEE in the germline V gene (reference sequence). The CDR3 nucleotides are TGTGCCAGCAGCCCAGGACAGGGCAATCAGCCCCAGCATTTT. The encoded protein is CASSPGQGNQPQHF.

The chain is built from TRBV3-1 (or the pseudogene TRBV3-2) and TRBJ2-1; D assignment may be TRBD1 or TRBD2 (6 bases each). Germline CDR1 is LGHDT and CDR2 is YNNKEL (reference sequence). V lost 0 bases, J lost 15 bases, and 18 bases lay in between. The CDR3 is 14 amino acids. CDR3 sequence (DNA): TGTGCCAGCAGCCAAGATACGGGTGGAGGGGGTCGGTTCTTC. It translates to CASSQDTGGGGRFF.

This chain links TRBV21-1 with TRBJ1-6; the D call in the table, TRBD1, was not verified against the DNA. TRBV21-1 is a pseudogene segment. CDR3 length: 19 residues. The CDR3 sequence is CASSKETDRGIAYNSPLHF. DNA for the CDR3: TGTGCCAGCAGCAAAGAAACCGACAGGGGTATCGCCTATAATTCACCCCTCCACTTT.

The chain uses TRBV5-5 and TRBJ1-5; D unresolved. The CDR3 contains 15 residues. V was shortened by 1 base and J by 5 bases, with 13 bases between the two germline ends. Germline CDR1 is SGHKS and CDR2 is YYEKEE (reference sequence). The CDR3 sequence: CASSLFAGPDQPQHF. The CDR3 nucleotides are TGTGCCAGCAGCTTGTTTGCCGGACCAGATCAGCCCCAGCATTTT.

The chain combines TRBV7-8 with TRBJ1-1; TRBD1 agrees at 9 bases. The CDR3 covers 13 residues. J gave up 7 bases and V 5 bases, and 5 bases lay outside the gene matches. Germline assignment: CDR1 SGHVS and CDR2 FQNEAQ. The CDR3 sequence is CASSPQGAVEAFF. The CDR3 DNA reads TGTGCCAGCAGCCCACAGGGGGCTGTTGAAGCTTTCTTT.

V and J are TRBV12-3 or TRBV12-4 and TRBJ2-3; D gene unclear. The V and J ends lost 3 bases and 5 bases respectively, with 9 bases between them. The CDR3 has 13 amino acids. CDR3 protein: CASSFNRRDTQYF. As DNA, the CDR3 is TGTGCCAGCAGTTTTAATAGGCGAGATACGCAGTATTTT.

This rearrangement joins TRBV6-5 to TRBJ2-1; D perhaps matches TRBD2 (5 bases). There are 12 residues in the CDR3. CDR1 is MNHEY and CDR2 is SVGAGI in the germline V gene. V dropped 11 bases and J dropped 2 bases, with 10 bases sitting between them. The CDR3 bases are TGTGCCGAGGGAAGGACCTACAATGAGCAGTTCTTC. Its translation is CAEGRTYNEQFF.

The CDR3 here is CASSAFGGTEAFF. Here the CDR3 DNA reads TGTGCCAGCAGCGCCTTTGGAGGCACTGAAGCTTTCTTT. V and J are TRBV7-3 and TRBJ1-1; unclear D gene. The V and J ends lost 5 bases and 4 bases respectively, with 11 bases between them. This CDR3 contains 13 residues. Looked up from germline, CDR1 is SGHTA and CDR2 is FQGTGA.

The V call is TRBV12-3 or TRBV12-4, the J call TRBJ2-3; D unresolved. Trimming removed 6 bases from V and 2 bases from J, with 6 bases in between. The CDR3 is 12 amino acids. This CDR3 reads CASSPDTDTQYF. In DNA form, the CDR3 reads TGTGCCAGCAGCCCGGACACAGATACGCAGTATTTT.

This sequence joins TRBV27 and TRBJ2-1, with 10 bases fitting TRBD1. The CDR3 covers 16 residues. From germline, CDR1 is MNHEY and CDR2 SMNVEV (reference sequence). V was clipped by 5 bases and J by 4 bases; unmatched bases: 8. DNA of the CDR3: TGTGCCAGCAGTACCACAGACAGGGGGCAATACAATGAGCAGTTCTTC. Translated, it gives CASSTTDRGQYNEQFF.

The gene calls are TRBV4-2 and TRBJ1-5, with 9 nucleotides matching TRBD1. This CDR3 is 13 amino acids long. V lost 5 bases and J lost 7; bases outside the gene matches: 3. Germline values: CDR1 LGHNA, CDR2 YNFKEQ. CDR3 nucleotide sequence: TGTGCCAGCAGCGGGGACAGGGCACAGCCCCAGCATTTT. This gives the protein CASSGDRAQPQHF.

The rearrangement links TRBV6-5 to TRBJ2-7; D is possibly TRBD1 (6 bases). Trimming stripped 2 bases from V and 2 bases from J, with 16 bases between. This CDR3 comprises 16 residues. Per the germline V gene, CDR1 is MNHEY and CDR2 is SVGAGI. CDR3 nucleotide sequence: TGTGCCAGCAGTTACCGAGGGGACACCTCCACCTACGAGCAGTACTTC. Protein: CASSYRGDTSTYEQYF.

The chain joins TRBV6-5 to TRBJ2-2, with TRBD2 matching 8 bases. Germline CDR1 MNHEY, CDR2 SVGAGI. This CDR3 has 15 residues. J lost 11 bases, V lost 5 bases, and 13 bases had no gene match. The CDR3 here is CASSLREGPRFELFF. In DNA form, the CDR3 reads TGTGCCAGCAGTCTCCGGGAGGGACCAAGGTTCGAGCTGTTTTTT.